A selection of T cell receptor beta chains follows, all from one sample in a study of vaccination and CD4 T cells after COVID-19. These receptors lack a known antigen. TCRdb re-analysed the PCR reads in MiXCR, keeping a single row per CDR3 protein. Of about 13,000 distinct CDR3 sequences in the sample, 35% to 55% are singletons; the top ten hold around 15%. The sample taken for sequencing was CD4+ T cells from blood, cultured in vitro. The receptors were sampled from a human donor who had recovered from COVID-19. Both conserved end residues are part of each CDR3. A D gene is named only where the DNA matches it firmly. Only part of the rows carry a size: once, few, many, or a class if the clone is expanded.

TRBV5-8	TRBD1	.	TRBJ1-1	TGTGCCAGCCCTAACCCGCCCGGGACAGGGGGGGTGAACACTGAAGCTTTCTTT	CASPNPPGTGGVNTEAFF
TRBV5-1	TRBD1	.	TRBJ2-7	TGCGCCAGCAGCACGGGAACCGGGACAGGGAACTACGAGCAGTACTTC	CASSTGTGTGNYEQYF
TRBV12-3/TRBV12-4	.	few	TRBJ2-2	TGTGCCAGCATCCCCGGTGTTCGGTTAACCACCGGGGAGCTGTTTTTT	CASIPGVRLTTGELFF
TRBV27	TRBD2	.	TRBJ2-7	TGTGCCAGCAGTTTGTCGCGGGGGTCCTACGAGCAGTACTTC	CASSLSRGSYEQYF
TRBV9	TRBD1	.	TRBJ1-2	TGTGCCAGCAGCGTAGAGGGACAGGTTCTTTCTGGCTACACCTTC	CASSVEGQVLSGYTF
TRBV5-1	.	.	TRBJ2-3	TGCGCCAGCAGCTTGGGAGGGGCCCGCACAGATACGCAGTATTTT	CASSLGGARTDTQYF
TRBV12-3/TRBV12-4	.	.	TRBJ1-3	TGTGCCAGCAGTAACAGGGATGGAAACACCATATATTTT	CASSNRDGNTIYF
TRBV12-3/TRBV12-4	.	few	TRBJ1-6	TGTGCCAGCAGTCTTCGGAGTTATAATTCACCCCTCCACTTT	CASSLRSYNSPLHF
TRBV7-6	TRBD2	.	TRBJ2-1	TGTGCCAGCAGCCCCGGACTAGCGGCACTGTATGGGAATGAGCAGTTCTTC	CASSPGLAALYGNEQFF
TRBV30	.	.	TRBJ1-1	TGTGCCTGGAGTGCCGGCAGGGACACTGAAGCTTTCTTT	CAWSAGRDTEAFF
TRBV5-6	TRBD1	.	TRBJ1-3	TGTGCCAGCAGCCAGGGACAGTGGGACACCATATATTTT	CASSQGQWDTIYF
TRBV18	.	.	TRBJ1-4	TGTGCCAGCTCCGAGGGGGCAACTAATGAAAAACTGTTTTTT	CASSEGATNEKLFF
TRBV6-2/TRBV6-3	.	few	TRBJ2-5	TGTGCCAGCAGTAACTGGGAGACCCAGTACTTC	CASSNWETQYF
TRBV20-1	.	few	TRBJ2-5	TGCAGTGCTAGAGTACGGGGGATACAAGAGACCCAGTACTTC	CSARVRGIQETQYF
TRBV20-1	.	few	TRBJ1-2	TGCAGTGCTGACAGGATTAGCTATGGCTACACCTTC	CSADRISYGYTF
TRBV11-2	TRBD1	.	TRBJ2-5	TGTGCCAGCAGCTTGACAGGGGAAGCGTACCAAGAGACCCAGTACTTC	CASSLTGEAYQETQYF
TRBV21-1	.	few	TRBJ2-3	TGTGCCAGCAGCAACCCGACAGGGGCTTTCACAGATACGCAGTATTTT	CASSNPTGAFTDTQYF
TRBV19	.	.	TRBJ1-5	TGTGCCAGTAATAGACAGCTTCTTAGCAATCAGCCCCAGCATTTT	CASNRQLLSNQPQHF